Below, 27 T cell receptor beta chains from the same sample are listed, as sequenced in a study of blood T cells in healthy people across ages. Next came a second PCR, run for roughly 6 to 11 cycles, which used a sample-barcoded 5' primer along with a J-beta primer mix. TCRdb processed the 5' RACE reads anew with MiXCR; each CDR3 protein has one entry. This sample carries some 1.5 million distinct CDR3 sequences, 25% to 30% of them seen once, and the ten largest clones take 7.7%. The sample consisted of blood. The receptors were gathered from a woman in her 30s in good health.

This clonotype was recorded many times. The V and J genes are TRBV7-3 and TRBJ2-1, with D unresolved. Per germline, CDR1 SGHTA and CDR2 FQGTGA. V was pared by 4 bases and J by 2 bases, with 9 bases between. The CDR3 has 14 residues. CDR3 sequence: CASSSNGPYNEQFF. The CDR3 DNA is TGTGCCAGCAGCTCCAACGGTCCCTACAATGAGCAGTTCTTC.

This clonotype was seen a handful of times. The genes are TRBV20-1 and TRBJ2-5, with D perhaps TRBD1 (6 bases). CDR1 and CDR2 (germline): DFQATT, SNEGSKA (reference sequence). This CDR3 has 12 amino acids. Trimming left V 5 bases short and J 5 bases short, with 12 bases between. CDR3 sequence: CSADPQGETQYF. Written as DNA, the CDR3 is TGCAGTGCTGACCCCCAGGGGGAGACCCAGTACTTC.

This clonotype was detected ten times or more. The chain links TRBV5-6 to TRBJ2-7; no firm D call. V was cut by 4 bases and J by 6 bases, with 17 bases left in between. In germline, CDR1 is SGHDT, CDR2 YYEEEE. This CDR3 region has 14 residues. CDR3 nucleotide sequence: TGTGCCAGCAGCCGCAAGGATCCAGCGTTCGAGCAGTACTTC. Protein sequence: CASSRKDPAFEQYF.

The CDR3 protein is CSATGHQTYEQYF. DNA for the CDR3: TGCAGTGCAACGGGACACCAAACCTACGAGCAGTACTTC. The gene calls are TRBV20-1 and TRBJ2-7; tentatively, D is TRBD1 (6 bases). This CDR3 has 13 residues. Trimming left V 6 bases short and J 2 bases short, with 14 bases between. The V gene's germline CDR1 is DFQATT and CDR2 SNEGSKA (reference sequence).

The J gene is TRBJ1-6, the V gene TRBV7-3; D ambiguous. The CDR3 is made up of 15 amino acids. V lost 2 bases to trimming and J lost 4 bases, with 9 bases between them. The V gene's germline CDR1 is SGHTA and CDR2 FQGTGA. CDR3 nucleotide sequence: TGTGCCAGCAGCTTATCCGGAGGGTATAATTCACCCCTCCACTTT. Its protein product is CASSLSGGYNSPLHF.

This clonotype was counted a few times. The V gene is TRBV6-4, the J gene TRBJ2-1, with D uncertain. Deletions cut 6 bases from V and 10 bases from J, with 16 bases between. Germline CDR1 is MRHNA and CDR2 is SNTAGT. The CDR3 extends over 13 amino acids. CDR3 loop: CASSKEVVGEQFF. CDR3 in DNA: TGTGCCAGCAGCAAAGAGGTGGTTGGGGAGCAGTTCTTC.

About this clonotype itself: Germline and junction disagree at one end, which may indicate a read error. This chain uses TRBV5-1 with TRBJ2-1; 7 bases agree with TRBD1. Germline lookup yields CDR1 SGHRS and CDR2 YFSETQ. The CDR3 has 18 amino acids. The CDR3 here is CAGSLVDRVLSTYNEQFF. As DNA, the CDR3 is TGCGCCGGCAGCTTGGTTGACAGGGTTTTATCCACCTACAATGAGCAGTTCTTC.

The V call is TRBV18, the J call TRBJ1-2; D gene uncertain. Germline V gives CDR1 KGHSH, CDR2 LQKENI. V gave up 3 bases and J gave up 7 bases, with 27 bases separating them. This CDR3 has 18 amino acids. CDR3 protein: CASSPKILDPSALSGYTF. Written as DNA, the CDR3 is TGTGCCAGCTCACCGAAAATATTAGACCCTTCAGCCCTCTCTGGCTACACCTTC.

The V and J genes are TRBV20-1 and TRBJ1-4; no clear D. Trimming removed 3 bases at V and 5 bases at J, with 7 bases between. This CDR3 comprises 12 residues. The germline V gene encodes CDR1 DFQATT and CDR2 SNEGSKA (reference sequence). This chain's CDR3 is CSARSGNEKLFF. The CDR3 DNA sequence: TGCAGTGCTAGGAGCGGGAATGAAAAACTGTTTTTT.

The CDR3 nucleotides read TGTGCCAGCAGCTTGTCGGCAGGGGCCCCAAAAGGCTACACCTTC. Its protein product is CASSLSAGAPKGYTF. The gene calls are TRBV5-5 and TRBJ1-2, with D possibly matching TRBD1 (6 bases). Germline CDR1 is SGHKS and CDR2 is YYEKEE (reference sequence). The CDR3 totals 15 residues. Trimming shortened V by 1 base and J by 8 bases, and 18 bases separated the two germline ends.

The rearrangement uses TRBV12-3 or TRBV12-4 and TRBJ1-2; a weak D match, TRBD1 (5 bases). Trimming took off 6 bases at V and 0 bases at J, with 14 bases between the two ends. This CDR3 region has 15 residues. The CDR3 reads CASSLGRLANYGYTF. In DNA form, the CDR3 reads TGTGCCAGCAGCCTGGGACGTCTAGCTAACTATGGCTACACCTTC.

This clonotype was seen only a few times. The chain recombines TRBV20-1 with TRBJ1-4; 9 bases agree with TRBD1. This CDR3 is built from 11 residues. Per the germline V gene, CDR1 is DFQATT and CDR2 is SNEGSKA (reference sequence). The J segment lost 12 bases and the V segment lost 4 bases, leaving 3 bases of the junction unmatched. CDR3 residues: CSANTGGQLFF. CDR3 in DNA: TGCAGTGCTAACACAGGGGGCCAACTGTTTTTT.

The chain employs TRBV5-5 and TRBJ2-2; tentative D call: TRBD2 (6 bases). The CDR3 is 15 residues long. The V end lost 4 bases, the J end lost 7 bases, and 17 bases lay between the germline ends. Per the germline V gene, CDR1 is SGHKS and CDR2 is YYEKEE (reference sequence). The CDR3 loop is CASSPTGTQGGELFF. The CDR3 nucleotides read TGTGCCAGCAGCCCTACCGGGACTCAAGGCGGGGAGCTGTTTTTT.

This clonotype appeared a few times. The rearrangement joins TRBV7-9 to TRBJ2-7, with a weak D call TRBD2 (5 bases). V gave up 5 bases and J gave up 2 bases, with 13 bases separating them. Germline V gene data show CDR1 as SEHNR and CDR2 as FQNEAQ (reference sequence). This CDR3 contains 14 residues. DNA of the CDR3: TGTGCCAGCAGCCACGATCTGCGGGCCTACGAGCAGTACTTC. Translating gives CASSHDLRAYEQYF.

The CDR3 nucleotides are TGTGCCACCAGCAGTGAAAGGAGGGAGACCCAGTACTTC. It encodes CATSSERRETQYF. This chain joins TRBV15 and TRBJ2-5; possible D gene TRBD2, 5 bases. V dropped 3 bases and J dropped 5 bases, with 10 bases sitting between them. This CDR3 is built from 13 residues. The germline gives CDR1 LNHNV, CDR2 YYDKDF (reference sequence). The full variable domain, completed using reference TRBV15 and TRBJ2-5, is DAMVIQNPRYQVTQFGKPVTLSCSQTLNHNVMYWYQQKSSQAPKLLFHYYDKDFNNEADTPDNFQSRRPNTSFCFLDIRSPGLGDTAMYLCATSSERRETQYFGPGTRLLVL.

The table lists this clonotype with many counts. As DNA, the CDR3 is TGTGCCAGCAGTTTAGGCGGAACCCAGCCCCAGCATTTT. It is translated as CASSLGGTQPQHF. The chain is built from TRBV12-3 or TRBV12-4 and TRBJ1-5; no clear D. The CDR3 is 13 residues long. V shed 1 base and J shed 7 bases, with 8 bases lying between them.

This clonotype was seen more than once but under ten times. The J gene is TRBJ1-4, the V gene TRBV6-1; D gene uncertain. Germline-derived CDR1 and CDR2 are MNHNS and SASEGT. The V end was cut by 5 bases, the J end by 0 bases, with 13 bases between. This CDR3 contains 16 residues. CDR3 sequence reads: CASSPPNGATNEKLFF. Here the CDR3 DNA reads TGTGCCAGCAGTCCCCCGAACGGGGCAACTAATGAAAAACTGTTTTTT.

Ten or more counts support this clonotype. The rearrangement uses TRBV7-2 and TRBJ2-7, with 9 bases that match TRBD2. V was clipped by 8 bases and J by 0 bases; unmatched bases: 8. The germline CDR1 and CDR2 sequences are SGHTA and FQGNSA. The CDR3 contains 15 residues. The CDR3 region is CASGKGGGASYEQYF. The CDR3 nucleotides are TGTGCCAGCGGCAAGGGCGGGGGGGCCTCCTACGAGCAGTACTTC.

This clonotype was seen a handful of times. The chain recombines TRBV9 with TRBJ1-5, with unresolved D. CDR1 SGDLS and CDR2 YYNGEE come from the germline V gene. V was shortened by 1 base and J by 7 bases, with 9 bases between the two germline ends. The CDR3 loop spans 13 amino acids. CDR3 bases: TGTGCCAGCAGCGTAACGGGTATCCAGCCCCAGCATTTT. It yields the protein CASSVTGIQPQHF.

V is TRBV7-2 and J is TRBJ1-1; D possibly corresponds to TRBD1 (5 bases). The germline V gene has CDR1 SGHTA and CDR2 FQGNSA. The CDR3 is 15 residues long. Trimming took 4 bases from V and 3 from J, leaving 15 bases between them. For the CDR3, the DNA is TGTGCCAGCAGCTCAGAACAGGCCTTGGACACTGAAGCTTTCTTT. Its protein is CASSSEQALDTEAFF.

This CDR3 reads CASSLPTQISNTEAFF. DNA of the CDR3: TGTGCCAGCAGCCTACCAACACAGATCTCGAACACTGAAGCTTTCTTT. This chain uses TRBV3-1 with TRBJ1-1; D is unresolved. Germline V gene lookup returns CDR1 LGHDT and CDR2 YNNKEL (reference sequence). V lost 4 bases, J lost 1 base, and 16 bases lay in between. The CDR3 runs to 16 residues.

There are a few counts of this clonotype. The V call is TRBV6-1, the J call TRBJ1-5; no firm D call. This CDR3 has 15 amino acids. With 1 base removed from V and 1 base from J, the gap between germline ends came to 8 bases. CDR1 MNHNS and CDR2 SASEGT come from the germline V gene. The chain's CDR3 is CASSEGTLSNQPQHF. In DNA, the CDR3 is TGTGCCAGCAGTGAAGGTACTCTGAGCAATCAGCCCCAGCATTTT.

The chain combines TRBV10-1 with TRBJ2-3, with a tentative D call TRBD1 (6 bases). With 0 bases removed from V and 2 bases from J, the gap between germline ends came to 12 bases. The CDR3 totals 16 residues. CDR1 and CDR2 from the germline V gene are WNHNN and SYGVQD (reference sequence). The CDR3 loop reads CASSESLGQTTDTQYF. The CDR3 DNA sequence: TGCGCCAGCAGTGAGTCGTTAGGACAGACCACAGATACGCAGTATTTT.

J is TRBJ2-3 and V is TRBV20-1, with D perhaps TRBD1 (5 bases). V was pared by 6 bases and J by 1 base, with 11 bases between. CDR3 length: 13 residues. Germline V gene sequence: CDR1 DFQATT, CDR2 SNEGSKA (reference sequence). CDR3 loop: CSAPIGGTDTQYF. The CDR3 DNA reads as TGCAGTGCCCCGATAGGGGGCACAGATACGCAGTATTTT.

About this clonotype itself: Its ends do not fully match the called genes, so a read error is possible. The chain couples TRBV12-3 or TRBV12-4 to TRBJ1-6, with 10 positions matching TRBD1. The CDR3 is made up of 15 amino acids. The CDR3 sequence: CAGSPPTGGDSPLHF. DNA of the CDR3: TGTGCCGGCAGTCCACCGACAGGGGGCGATTCACCCCTCCACTTT.

Only a few counts were recorded for this clonotype. This chain joins TRBV28 and TRBJ1-5, with D unresolved. CDR1 and CDR2 (germline): MDHEN, SYDVKM. V lost 6 bases, J lost 6 bases, and 9 bases lay in between. The CDR3 has 12 amino acids. As DNA, the CDR3 is TGTGCCAGCAGCCCCGCTTCTCAGCCCCAGCATTTT. It codes for CASSPASQPQHF.

This clonotype is a singleton in its sample. The rearrangement uses TRBV5-1 and TRBJ2-2; possibly TRBD1 for D (6 bases). Germline assignment: CDR1 SGHRS and CDR2 YFSETQ. Trimming left V 4 bases short and J 6 bases short, with 19 bases between. The CDR3 totals 16 residues. The CDR3, as DNA: TGCGCCAGCAGCCTGATATCCACAGGGTCTGCCGGGGAGCTGTTTTTT. Its translation: CASSLISTGSAGELFF. Drawing the rest from reference TRBV5-1 and TRBJ2-2, the complete variable domain is KAGVTQTPRYLIKTRGQQVTLSCSPISGHRSVSWYQQTPGQGLQFLFEYFSETQRNKGNFPGRFSGRQFSNSRSEMNVSTLELGDSALYLCASSLISTGSAGELFFGEGSRLTVL.